This T cell receptor (beta chain) is from a study of T-cell reconstitution after alpha-beta-depleted transplantation in children. This clonotype has just a few counts. TCRbeta library construction was performed incorporating unique molecular identifiers. TCRdb re-called the PCR reads with MiXCR, one entry per CDR3 protein. The sample has hundreds of thousands of distinct CDR3 sequences, under 30% seen once; the top ten hold about 5%. CDR1 and CDR2 from the germline V gene are DFQATT and SNEGSKA (reference sequence). CDR3 length: 14 residues. Trimming at V came to 3 bases and at J to 4 bases, leaving 4 bases not matched to a gene.

The source material was PBMCs, mostly from graft donor cells, sampled 360 days after TCRalphabeta/CD19-depleted stem cell transplant. This chain connects TRBV20-1 to TRBJ1-1; TRBD1 matches at 11 bases. The receptor's source is a female patient aged 2 to 10 who had a stem cell transplant for congenital amegakaryocytic thrombocytopenia, so the T cells may come from the graft donor. The CDR3 spells CSARGDRGGTEAFF. CDR3 sequence (DNA): TGCAGTGCTAGGGGGGACAGGGGGGGCACTGAAGCTTTCTTT.